Shown below are 28 T cell receptor beta chains from a single sample sequenced in a study of blood T cell repertoires in COVID-19 (dated by TCRdb to 2018 to 2021). The receptor library was made with the immunoSEQ multiplex PCR assay. Drawn from immuneACCESS, this table holds only the in-frame rearrangements with V and J called that TCRdb kept. Clones are partly lost; checked studies trace under half to an unresolved V gene and leave the rest unexplained. Here the sample has about 48,000 clones; 86% occur a single time. 2.6% of the sample is taken by the ten largest. The sequencing input was peripheral blood. These TCRs come from a woman older than 75 with COVID-19, enrolled during active disease.

This clone was counted a few times. The chain links TRBV28 to TRBJ1-2; TRBD1 agrees at 8 bases. The CDR3 sequence is 15 residues long. With 5 bases clipped from V and 1 base from J, the junction kept 6 bases outside the gene matches. Per germline, CDR1 MDHEN and CDR2 SYDVKM. The CDR3 here is CASSAGTGVNYGYTF. The CDR3 nucleotides read TGTGCCAGCAGTGCCGGGACAGGCGTTAACTATGGCTACACCTTC.

This chain joins TRBV24-1 and TRBJ1-1; D is possibly TRBD1 (6 bases). Germline CDR1 reads KGHDR; CDR2 reads SFDVKD. V was clipped by 4 bases and J by 4 bases, with 12 bases between them. CDR3 length: 14 residues. CDR3 sequence (DNA): TGTGCCACCAGTGACTCGGGGGGGCGCACTGAAGCTTTCTTT. It yields the protein CATSDSGGRTEAFF.

The chain employs TRBV7-2 and TRBJ1-2, with 7 nucleotides matching TRBD1. V was pared by 5 bases and J by 2 bases, with 20 bases of the junction left unmatched. The germline gives CDR1 SGHTA, CDR2 FQGNSA. The CDR3 has 19 amino acids. CDR3 in amino acids: CASSPRARDRYGTNYGYTF. DNA for the CDR3: TGTGCCAGCAGCCCCCGGGCCCGGGACAGATACGGAACCAACTATGGCTACACCTTC.

The chain couples TRBV24-1 to TRBJ2-5, with TRBD2 as a possible D gene (6 bases). From germline, CDR1 is KGHDR and CDR2 SFDVKD. Trimming took 5 bases from V and 2 from J, leaving 11 bases between them. The CDR3 has 14 amino acids. The CDR3 DNA reads as TGTGCCACCAGTGCGGCGGGACCTCAAGAGACCCAGTACTTC. Residues: CATSAAGPQETQYF.

V is TRBV5-1 and J is TRBJ2-7; D uncertain. The CDR3 is 15 residues long. Germline V gene lookup returns CDR1 SGHRS and CDR2 YFSETQ. The V end was cut by 1 base, the J end by 0 bases, with 11 bases between. CDR3 sequence reads: CASSLLSHSSYEQYF. CDR3 in DNA: TGCGCCAGCAGCTTGTTGTCCCACAGCTCCTACGAGCAGTACTTC.

This clone appeared a few times. The chain uses TRBV14 and TRBJ2-1, with D perhaps TRBD2 (6 bases). CDR3 size: 14 residues. V lost 1 base and J 7 bases, leaving 11 bases between the germline ends. Germline V lookup: CDR1 SGHDN, CDR2 FVKESK. The CDR3 reads CASSQVPGRNEQFF. The DNA of the CDR3 is TGTGCCAGCAGCCAAGTTCCAGGGAGGAATGAGCAGTTCTTC.

The V and J genes are TRBV30 and TRBJ1-1; D unclear. V was shortened by 3 bases and J by 1 base, with 12 bases between the two germline ends. The CDR3 extends over 14 amino acids. Per the germline V gene, CDR1 is GTSNPN and CDR2 is SVGIG (reference sequence). The CDR3 here is CAWSWRVGNTEAFF. As DNA, the CDR3 is TGTGCCTGGAGCTGGAGGGTAGGGAACACTGAAGCTTTCTTT.

The chain carries TRBV5-1 and TRBJ1-6, with D possibly being TRBD1 (6 bases). The V gene lost 3 bases and the J gene lost 5 bases, with 9 bases spanning the gap. The CDR3 is 14 residues long. The germline V gene has CDR1 SGHRS and CDR2 YFSETQ. CDR3 DNA: TGCGCCAGCAGCTCGCAGGGGAATAATTCACCCCTCCACTTT. This codes for CASSSQGNNSPLHF.

This chain links TRBV30 with TRBJ1-6, with 9 bases lining up with TRBD1. The V segment lost 4 bases and the J segment 6 bases; nucleotides outside the gene matches: 7. This CDR3 contains 15 residues. Germline V CDR1 and CDR2: GTSNPN, SVGIG (reference sequence). This CDR3 reads CAWTYRGPRNSPLHF. The CDR3, as DNA: TGTGCCTGGACTTACAGGGGGCCGCGTAATTCACCCCTCCACTTT.

The rearrangement links TRBV7-8 to TRBJ2-1, with D perhaps matching TRBD1 (6 bases). V lost 1 base, J lost 0 bases, and 10 bases lay in between. This CDR3 has 16 residues. Germline V gives CDR1 SGHVS, CDR2 FQNEAQ. The CDR3 loop reads CASSLVGTISYNEQFF. In nucleotides, the CDR3 is TGTGCCAGCAGCTTAGTAGGGACAATCTCCTACAATGAGCAGTTCTTC. The full variable domain, in which reference TRBV7-8 and TRBJ2-1 provide the parts outside the CDR3, is GAGVSQSPRYKVAKRGQDVALRCDPISGHVSLFWYQQALGQGPEFLTYFQNEAQLDKSGLPSDRFFAERPEGSVSTLKIQRTQQEDSAVYLCASSLVGTISYNEQFFGPGTRLTVL.

This chain joins TRBV7-9 and TRBJ1-1; 7 nucleotides match TRBD1. Trimming removed 4 bases from V and 2 bases from J; junction bases left unmatched: 7. The CDR3 sequence is 15 residues long. CDR1 and CDR2 (germline): SEHNR, FQNEAQ (reference sequence). CDR3 DNA: TGTGCCAGCAGCTCTCGGGACAGCACAAACACTGAAGCTTTCTTT. It translates to CASSSRDSTNTEAFF.

This clone was observed a handful of times. The rearrangement uses TRBV5-6 and TRBJ1-2; 9 positions agree with TRBD1. V gave up 4 bases and J gave up 5 bases; unmatched junction bases: 6. CDR1 is SGHDT, CDR2 YYEEEE, per germline. The CDR3 consists of 14 residues. This CDR3 is CASSTRDRVYGYTF. In nucleotides, the CDR3 is TGTGCCAGCAGCACCCGGGACAGGGTATATGGCTACACCTTC. Filled out from reference TRBV5-6 and TRBJ1-2, the complete variable domain reads DAGVTQSPTHLIKTRGQQVTLRCSPKSGHDTVSWYQQALGQGPQFIFQYYEEEERQRGNFPDRFSGHQFPNYSSELNVNALLLGDSALYLCASSTRDRVYGYTFGSGTRLTVV.

This chain connects TRBV18 to TRBJ2-1, with TRBD2 matching 15 bases. J lost 4 bases, V lost 3 bases, and 4 bases had no gene match. Germline CDR1 and CDR2: KGHSH and LQKENI. This CDR3 contains 17 residues. The CDR3 DNA reads TGTGCCAGCTCACCCTTAGGACTAGCGGGAGGGTACAATGAGCAGTTCTTC. Its translation is CASSPLGLAGGYNEQFF.

V gene TRBV30 combines with J gene TRBJ1-6; possibly TRBD1 for D (5 bases). In germline, CDR1 is GTSNPN, CDR2 SVGIG (reference sequence). The CDR3 is made up of 16 amino acids. Trimming took 3 bases from V and 7 from J, leaving 19 bases between them. CDR3 DNA: TGTGCCTGGAGCCCCCTTTCTGGGACTCGGAATTCACCCCTCCACTTT. Translating gives CAWSPLSGTRNSPLHF.

The V gene is TRBV2, the J gene TRBJ2-3; no reliable D call. V gave up 7 bases and J gave up 0 bases, with 11 bases separating them. This CDR3 has 14 amino acids. Germline CDR1 and CDR2: SNHLY and FYNNEI. CDR3 region: CASKEIASTDTQYF. CDR3 bases: TGTGCCAGCAAGGAAATAGCTAGCACAGATACGCAGTATTTT.

The DNA for the CDR3 is TGCACCAGCAGCTACCTTGGGACAGGCCCTAACTATGGCTACACCTTC. Amino acid sequence: CTSSYLGTGPNYGYTF. The chain is built from TRBV1 and TRBJ1-2; TRBD1 was called by the table and not checked on the DNA. TRBV1 is classified as a pseudogene. The length of the CDR3 is 16 residues.

The chain links TRBV10-2 to TRBJ1-5; D remains ambiguous. The CDR3 spans 16 residues. With 2 bases removed from V and 2 bases from J, the gap between germline ends came to 13 bases. Per the germline V gene, CDR1 is WSHSY and CDR2 is SAAADI. The CDR3 region is CASSEPVLFRNQPQHF. As DNA, the CDR3 is TGCGCCAGCAGTGAGCCCGTTTTGTTTCGCAATCAGCCCCAGCATTTT.

The chain joins TRBV5-1 to TRBJ1-2; tentatively, D is TRBD1 (5 bases). The germline V gene has CDR1 SGHRS and CDR2 YFSETQ. The germline V and J ends were trimmed by 2 bases and 8 bases, with 13 bases remaining between them. CDR3 size: 13 residues. CDR3: CASSFEGASGYTF. The CDR3 coding sequence is TGCGCCAGCAGCTTTGAAGGGGCCAGCGGCTACACCTTC.

This chain links TRBV5-4 with TRBJ2-1, with a possible D match to TRBD2 (5 bases). Germline-derived CDR1 and CDR2 are SGHNT and YYREEE (reference sequence). The V end was cut by 5 bases, the J end by 0 bases, with 15 bases between. The CDR3 runs to 16 residues. The CDR3 protein is CASRGKSGDSYNEQFF. In nucleotides, the CDR3 is TGTGCCAGCAGGGGCAAAAGCGGAGACTCCTACAATGAGCAGTTCTTC.

This clone was counted only a few times. The chain has TRBV18 and TRBJ2-2; 11 bases line up with TRBD2. Trimming removed 3 bases from V and 1 base from J; junction bases left unmatched: 7. CDR3 size: 18 residues. The germline CDR1 and CDR2 sequences are KGHSH and LQKENI. The DNA of the CDR3 is TGTGCCAGCTCACCCGATAGAGGACTAGCGGGGAACACCGGGGAGCTGTTTTTT. Its protein is CASSPDRGLAGNTGELFF.

The chain is built from TRBV14 and TRBJ1-1, with no clear D. Trimming stripped 1 base from V and 7 bases from J, with 13 bases between. CDR3 size: 14 residues. CDR1 SGHDN and CDR2 FVKESK come from the germline V gene. The CDR3, as DNA: TGTGCCAGCAGCCAAGTTAGCACCGGCATTGAAGCTTTCTTT. Residues: CASSQVSTGIEAFF. Supplemented by reference TRBV14 and TRBJ1-1, the full variable domain reads EAGVTQFPSHSVIEKGQTVTLRCDPISGHDNLYWYRRVMGKEIKFLLHFVKESKQDESGMPNNRFLAERTGGTYSTLKVQPAELEDSGVYFCASSQVSTGIEAFFGQGTRLTVV.

V is TRBV27 and J is TRBJ1-5; 7 bases align to TRBD1. V gave up 5 bases and J gave up 6 bases; unmatched junction bases: 7. Germline-derived CDR1 and CDR2 are MNHEY and SMNVEV (reference sequence). The length of the CDR3 is 14 residues. The CDR3 nucleotides read TGTGCCAGCAGTCCTAGACAGGGTAGTCAGCCCCAGCATTTT. Protein sequence: CASSPRQGSQPQHF.

The chain couples TRBV18 to TRBJ1-4; a weak D match, TRBD1 (5 bases). The ends were cut back, 1 base at V and 8 bases at J, with 20 bases in the middle. Germline V gives CDR1 KGHSH, CDR2 LQKENI. There are 17 residues in the CDR3. CDR3 sequence: CASSPRDLGVAREKLFF. CDR3 sequence (DNA): TGTGCCAGCTCACCACGTGACCTAGGGGTTGCACGCGAAAAACTGTTTTTT.

In its sample, this clone was seen once. The V call is TRBV10-3, the J call TRBJ2-7; 10 nucleotides agree with TRBD2. Looked up from germline, CDR1 is ENHRY and CDR2 is SYGVKD. The CDR3 sequence is 18 residues long. With 0 bases clipped from V and 5 bases from J, the junction kept 13 bases outside the gene matches. The CDR3: CAISESIGSGGQVDEQYF. Written as DNA, the CDR3 is TGTGCCATCAGTGAGTCTATTGGTAGCGGGGGGCAAGTGGACGAGCAGTACTTC.

This clone was recorded a few times. The chain is built from TRBV5-1 and TRBJ1-2; perhaps TRBD1 as D (5 bases). There are 15 residues in the CDR3. Germline V lookup: CDR1 SGHRS, CDR2 YFSETQ. V lost 0 bases to trimming and J lost 0 bases, with 9 bases between them. For the CDR3, the DNA is TGCGCCAGCAGCTTGGGGGGCCAGACTAACTATGGCTACACCTTC. Translation: CASSLGGQTNYGYTF.

This clone was detected only a few times. The J gene is TRBJ1-4, the V gene TRBV27, with 8 positions matching TRBD1. This CDR3 is 14 amino acids long. With V trimmed by 4 bases and J by 8 bases, 6 bases remained unmatched. Germline lookup yields CDR1 MNHEY and CDR2 SMNVEV (reference sequence). The CDR3 protein is CASSSRTGNEKLFF. The CDR3 region has the DNA TGTGCCAGCAGTTCCAGGACAGGGAACGAAAAACTGTTTTTT.

This clone occurred a few times. This chain links TRBV5-1 with TRBJ1-4; tentative D call: TRBD1 (5 bases). The CDR3 contains 16 residues. Looked up from germline, CDR1 is SGHRS and CDR2 is YFSETQ. V was trimmed by 3 bases and J by 0 bases, leaving 12 bases between them. This chain's CDR3 is CASSSGHYATNEKLFF. The CDR3 nucleotides are TGCGCCAGCAGCTCAGGACATTATGCAACTAATGAAAAACTGTTTTTT.

The chain has TRBV6-6 and TRBJ1-2, with D perhaps TRBD1 (5 bases). V lost 0 bases, J lost 4 bases, and 12 bases lay in between. The CDR3 is 15 amino acids. Per the germline V gene, CDR1 is MNHNY and CDR2 is SVGAGI (reference sequence). The CDR3 here is CASSYSGGLGYGYTF. CDR3 nucleotide sequence: TGTGCCAGCAGTTACTCGGGGGGTCTGGGCTATGGCTACACCTTC.